A single sample gave rise to the 16 T cell receptor beta chains below, sequenced in a study of cytomegalovirus exposure and HLA in healthy donors. 13 Jbeta primers and 60 Vbeta primers were used for the PCR. Here immunoSEQ multiplex PCR was the method, and the copy in TCRdb shows in-frame clones only, minus some. The sample has some 61,000 clones; about 81% are singletons. Input material: PBMCs. These TCRs come from a human donor in good health.

The CDR3 coding sequence is TGTGCCAGCAGCTTGCCCGGAGGGAGCGGGGGGAACGAGCAGTACTTC. Translation: CASSLPGGSGGNEQYF. The chain combines TRBV7-2 with TRBJ2-7; 9 positions agree with TRBD2. The V segment lost 3 bases and the J segment 5 bases; nucleotides outside the gene matches: 11. The germline V gene has CDR1 SGHTA and CDR2 FQGNSA. The CDR3 covers 16 residues. Supplemented by reference TRBV7-2 and TRBJ2-7, the full variable domain reads GAGVSQSPSNKVTEKGKDVELRCDPISGHTALYWYRQSLGQGLEFLIYFQGNSAPDKSGLPSDRFSAERTGGSVSTLTIQRTQQEDSAVYLCASSLPGGSGGNEQYFGPGTRLTVT.

This CDR3 is CSVTGEGTEAFF. As DNA, the CDR3 is TGCAGCGTGACAGGAGAGGGCACTGAAGCTTTCTTT. This rearrangement joins TRBV29-1 to TRBJ1-1; D possibly corresponds to TRBD1 (6 bases). V shed 6 bases and J shed 4 bases, with 12 bases lying between them. This CDR3 comprises 12 residues. The germline V gene has CDR1 SQVTM and CDR2 ANQGSEA.

V is TRBV6-1 and J is TRBJ1-4; D not certain. The CDR3 runs 13 residues. V was pared by 2 bases and J by 5 bases, with 6 bases between. Germline V gene lookup returns CDR1 MNHNS and CDR2 SASEGT. The chain's CDR3 is CASSERRNEKLFF. In DNA form, the CDR3 reads TGTGCCAGCAGTGAACGGAGAAATGAAAAACTGTTTTTT.

This chain connects TRBV25-1 to TRBJ2-3, with D hard to call. Germline values: CDR1 MGHDK, CDR2 SYGVNS. V was pared by 1 base and J by 1 base, with 3 bases between. The CDR3 extends over 13 amino acids. This CDR3 is CASSESRTDTQYF. DNA of the CDR3: TGTGCCAGCAGTGAATCTCGCACAGATACGCAGTATTTT.

About this clone itself: Compared with germline, one end of the junction differs, possibly owing to a read error. This sample includes further DNA sequences coding for the same CDR3. The chain is built from TRBV7-7 and TRBJ1-1; D call uncertain. CDR3 length: 13 residues. Germline V lookup: CDR1 SSHAT, CDR2 FNYEAQ (reference sequence). CDR3 DNA: TGTGCCAGCAGCTTCAGGTTGAACACTGAGGCTTTCTTT. Protein sequence: CASSFRLNTEAFF.

This clone was detected only a few times. This chain links TRBV11-3 with TRBJ2-2; 7 positions match TRBD1. The V segment lost 5 bases and the J segment 4 bases; nucleotides outside the gene matches: 7. Germline CDR1 reads SGHNT; CDR2 reads YENEEA. This CDR3 has 15 residues. The DNA for the CDR3 is TGTGCCAGCAGCCTCTTGACAGGGTCCACCGGGGAGCTGTTTTTT. Translated, it gives CASSLLTGSTGELFF.

The chain has TRBV7-9 and TRBJ2-5; 10 bases are shared with TRBD2. Trimming took 1 base from V and 4 from J; bases not matched to a gene: 9. This CDR3 is 17 amino acids long. The germline gives CDR1 SEHNR, CDR2 FQNEAQ (reference sequence). CDR3 sequence reads: CASSLDLAGESGETQYF. CDR3 DNA sequence: TGTGCCAGCAGCTTAGATCTAGCGGGGGAGTCCGGAGAGACCCAGTACTTC.

This clone showed up just once. The V and J genes are TRBV28 and TRBJ1-2; a possible D gene is TRBD1 (5 bases). This CDR3 spans 12 amino acids. V lost 4 bases and J 4 bases, leaving 7 bases between the germline ends. Looked up from germline, CDR1 is MDHEN and CDR2 is SYDVKM. The CDR3 sequence is CASSSGIYGYTF. CDR3 nucleotides: TGTGCCAGCAGTTCAGGGATCTATGGCTACACCTTC.

This clone was counted only a few times. V gene TRBV19 combines with J gene TRBJ2-7; D may be TRBD1 (6 bases). CDR3 length: 16 residues. Trimming stripped 3 bases from V and 3 bases from J, with 18 bases between. Looked up from germline, CDR1 is LNHDA and CDR2 is SQIVND (reference sequence). The CDR3 DNA follows: TGTGCCAGTAGTATTGACGGCCGAAGGGGGATCTACGAGCAGTACTTC. Encoded protein: CASSIDGRRGIYEQYF.

J is TRBJ1-1 and V is TRBV19; D is undetermined. Trimming took off 5 bases at V and 4 bases at J, with 17 bases between the two ends. Looked up from germline, CDR1 is LNHDA and CDR2 is SQIVND (reference sequence). The CDR3 has 15 residues. As DNA, the CDR3 is TGTGCCAGTAGTTTTAGACAAGTCCGGGGCACTGAAGCTTTCTTT. The encoded protein is CASSFRQVRGTEAFF.

This chain links TRBV5-1 with TRBJ2-1; 11 bases fit TRBD2. CDR1 is SGHRS and CDR2 is YFSETQ in the germline V gene. With 0 bases clipped from V and 5 bases from J, the junction kept 7 bases outside the gene matches. The CDR3 is 17 amino acids. The CDR3 sequence is CASSLEYGTSGDNEQFF. CDR3 nucleotides: TGCGCCAGCAGCTTGGAGTATGGGACTAGCGGAGACAATGAGCAGTTCTTC. Full variable domain (remainder filled in from reference TRBV5-1 and TRBJ2-1): KAGVTQTPRYLIKTRGQQVTLSCSPISGHRSVSWYQQTPGQGLQFLFEYFSETQRNKGNFPGRFSGRQFSNSRSEMNVSTLELGDSALYLCASSLEYGTSGDNEQFFGPGTRLTVL.

The gene calls are TRBV5-4 and TRBJ1-2, with D unresolved. This CDR3 is built from 14 residues. CDR1 SGHNT and CDR2 YYREEE come from the germline V gene (reference sequence). V was trimmed by 2 bases and J by 6 bases, leaving 14 bases between them. The CDR3 is CASSFGPGIHGYTF. The DNA for the CDR3 is TGTGCCAGCAGCTTTGGTCCAGGCATCCATGGCTACACCTTC.

This clone was counted a few times. The chain is built from TRBV6-5 and TRBJ2-4, with 8 bases fitting TRBD1. Germline V gene data show CDR1 as MNHEY and CDR2 as SVGAGI. The J segment lost 3 bases and the V segment lost 6 bases, leaving 4 bases of the junction unmatched. The length of the CDR3 is 14 residues. In nucleotides, the CDR3 is TGTGCCAGCAGCCGGGGACAGGTCAAAAACATTCAGTACTTC. It encodes CASSRGQVKNIQYF.

This chain connects TRBV15 to TRBJ2-1; 12 nucleotides match TRBD2. The germline V gene has CDR1 LNHNV and CDR2 YYDKDF (reference sequence). This CDR3 comprises 18 residues. The V gene end was trimmed by 1 base and the J gene end by 0 bases; junction bases not matched to a gene: 4. CDR3 loop: CATSRGLAGDSSYNEQFF. CDR3 sequence (DNA): TGTGCCACCAGCAGAGGACTAGCGGGGGACAGCTCCTACAATGAGCAGTTCTTC.

The chain links TRBV7-9 to TRBJ2-5; 8 bases map to TRBD2. The CDR3 has 16 amino acids. V shed 5 bases, J shed 5 bases, and the junction held 13 bases outside the gene matches. CDR1 is SEHNR and CDR2 is FQNEAQ in the germline V gene (reference sequence). The CDR3 region is CASSPPGGGLGETQYF. For the CDR3, the DNA is TGTGCCAGCAGCCCCCCGGGAGGGGGGCTCGGGGAGACCCAGTACTTC.

The gene calls are TRBV7-2 and TRBJ1-5; D might be TRBD1 (6 bases). V gave up 3 bases and J gave up 3 bases, with 12 bases separating them. Germline assignment: CDR1 SGHTA and CDR2 FQGNSA. There are 15 residues in the CDR3. The DNA for the CDR3 is TGTGCCAGCAGCTTGACAGGTTCCCTCAATCAGCCCCAGCATTTT. It is translated as CASSLTGSLNQPQHF.